This TCR beta chain was recorded in a study of T cell changes during pregnancy in multiple sclerosis. The V and J ends lost 0 bases and 4 bases respectively, with 11 bases between them. The germline CDR1 and CDR2 sequences are SGHRS and YFSETQ. CDR3 size: 15 residues. Data came from immunoSEQ multiplex PCR; TCRdb stores just in-frame clones and leaves some out. This table has approximately 41,000 clones, around 91% appearing once. The sample in question was CD4+ T cells from peripheral blood mononuclear cells, obtained in the second trimester of pregnancy. The rearrangement joins TRBV5-1 to TRBJ1-3; the D is unclear. The TCR was taken from a female donor in good health, enrolled as a control in a pregnancy study. CDR3 sequence (DNA): TGCGCCAGCAGCTTGGCCGGGGTTGACGGAAACACCATATATTTT. Its translation: CASSLAGVDGNTIYF.